These 21 T cell receptor beta chains were sequenced from one sample in a study of PD-L1 blockade in urothelial cancer. Repertoires were generated with immunoSEQ multiplex PCR, while TCRdb's copy carries only in-frame clones and drops some. The sample lists 100,000 to 150,000 clones; roughly 86% were seen once. Time point: peripheral blood 6 weeks after treatment start. Sample: PBMCs, taken around atezolizumab (anti-PD-L1) treatment. All receptors come from a man aged 50-59 years with urothelial cancer.

This chain joins TRBV28 and TRBJ2-7, with D tentatively TRBD2 (6 bases). Germline assignment: CDR1 MDHEN and CDR2 SYDVKM. The CDR3 loop spans 12 amino acids. The CDR3: CGSTGLSYEQYF. The CDR3 nucleotides are TGTGGAAGCACGGGACTCTCCTACGAGCAGTACTTC. Based on the CDR3 plus reference TRBV28 and TRBJ2-7, the full variable domain is DVKVTQSSRYLVKRTGEKVFLECVQDMDHENMFWYRQDPGLGLRLIYFSYDVKMKEKGDIPEGYSVSREKKERFSLILESASTNQTSMYLCGSTGLSYEQYFGPGTRLTVT.

The chain joins TRBV28 to TRBJ2-3, with D hard to call. Trimming took 6 bases from V and 3 from J, leaving 4 bases between them. Germline loops: CDR1 MDHEN, CDR2 SYDVKM. The CDR3 contains 11 residues. The CDR3 coding sequence is TGTGCCAGCAGCCTTACAGATACGCAGTATTTT. Translating it yields CASSLTDTQYF.

The chain carries TRBV18 and TRBJ1-4; D is undetermined. This CDR3 is built from 12 residues. Germline V gene data show CDR1 as KGHSH and CDR2 as LQKENI. The germline V and J ends were trimmed by 4 bases and 5 bases, with 5 bases remaining between them. CDR3 residues: CASSRQNEKLFF. CDR3 nucleotides: TGTGCCAGCTCACGCCAGAATGAAAAACTGTTTTTT.

The chain employs TRBV15 and TRBJ2-7; TRBD2 matches 11 bases. With V trimmed by 4 bases and J by 0 bases, 11 bases remained unmatched. Germline V gene sequence: CDR1 LNHNV, CDR2 YYDKDF (reference sequence). The CDR3 covers 18 residues. CDR3 residues: CATSKAARTSGSSYEQYF. DNA of the CDR3: TGTGCCACCAGCAAGGCCGCGAGAACTAGCGGGAGCTCCTACGAGCAGTACTTC. The full variable domain, in which reference TRBV15 and TRBJ2-7 provide the parts outside the CDR3, is DAMVIQNPRYQVTQFGKPVTLSCSQTLNHNVMYWYQQKSSQAPKLLFHYYDKDFNNEADTPDNFQSRRPNTSFCFLDIRSPGLGDTAMYLCATSKAARTSGSSYEQYFGPGTRLTVT.

The chain combines TRBV6-6 with TRBJ2-4; a possible D gene is TRBD1 (5 bases). The germline V gene encodes CDR1 MNHNY and CDR2 SVGAGI (reference sequence). With 6 bases removed from V and 15 bases from J, the gap between germline ends came to 15 bases. The CDR3 consists of 11 residues. CDR3 sequence: CASRKTAHWYF. The CDR3 DNA is TGTGCCAGCAGAAAGACAGCCCACTGGTACTTC.

In this sample, this clone turned up a few times. V is TRBV18 and J is TRBJ2-4, with 10 bases aligning to TRBD2. J lost 8 bases, V lost 0 bases, and 4 bases had no gene match. The CDR3 runs to 15 residues. Germline CDR1 KGHSH, CDR2 LQKENI. As DNA, the CDR3 is TGTGCCAGCTCACCACCGAGCCTAGCGGGGGACATTCAGTACTTC. Its translation is CASSPPSLAGDIQYF.

This chain connects TRBV5-1 to TRBJ2-2; 9 bases are a match to TRBD1. CDR1 and CDR2 from the germline V gene are SGHRS and YFSETQ. Losses at the gene ends were 0 bases for V and 7 bases for J; bases not matched to a gene: 7. The CDR3 contains 16 residues. In nucleotides, the CDR3 is TGCGCCAGCAGCTTGGCAGGGACAGGGAGTTTCGGGGAGCTGTTTTTT. It translates to CASSLAGTGSFGELFF.

This clone was seen once. The V call is TRBV6-6, the J call TRBJ2-5; D possibly corresponds to TRBD2 (6 bases). This CDR3 comprises 15 residues. V dropped 2 bases and J dropped 4 bases, with 14 bases sitting between them. CDR1 is MNHNY, CDR2 SVGAGI, per germline (reference sequence). CDR3 sequence reads: CASSYPEAGRETQYF. The CDR3 DNA is TGTGCCAGCAGTTACCCCGAGGCGGGGAGAGAGACCCAGTACTTC.

The genes are TRBV5-1 and TRBJ1-4; 9 nucleotides agree with TRBD1. J was trimmed by 8 bases and V by 1 base; bases with no gene match: 3. CDR3 length: 14 residues. The germline V gene encodes CDR1 SGHRS and CDR2 YFSETQ. The CDR3 reads CASSLTGGEEKLFF. CDR3 DNA: TGCGCCAGCAGCTTGACAGGGGGCGAAGAAAAACTGTTTTTT.

The rearrangement links TRBV4-1 to TRBJ2-5, with TRBD1 identical over 7 bases. The CDR3 has 14 amino acids. Looked up from germline, CDR1 is MGHRA and CDR2 is YSYEKL. With V trimmed by 6 bases and J by 2 bases, 6 bases remained unmatched. The CDR3 region has the DNA TGCGCCAGCAGAACCGACAGGGTACAAGAGACCCAGTACTTC. The encoded protein is CASRTDRVQETQYF.

In its sample, this clone was seen once. This chain links TRBV10-3 with TRBJ2-7; 7 nucleotides match TRBD1. After removal of 9 bases from V and 3 bases from J, the junction contained 8 bases not matched to a gene. Germline CDR1 reads ENHRY; CDR2 reads SYGVKD. The CDR3 extends over 13 amino acids. In DNA, the CDR3 is TGTGCCATGAACCGGGACAGAGACTACGAGCAGTACTTC. This sequence encodes CAMNRDRDYEQYF.

CDR3 loop: CASSLIPGGTDTQYF. The CDR3 nucleotides read TGTGCCAGCAGCTTGATTCCAGGGGGCACAGATACGCAGTATTTT. The chain has TRBV5-8 and TRBJ2-3; the D gene is possibly TRBD1 (6 bases). Trimming shortened V by 1 base and J by 1 base, and 10 bases separated the two germline ends. This CDR3 spans 15 amino acids. In germline, CDR1 is SGHTS, CDR2 YDEGEE.

As concerns this clone: Other DNA sequences in the same sample also yield this CDR3. The V gene is TRBV18, the J gene TRBJ1-5; D is unclear. The CDR3 contains 13 residues. Trimming cost V 2 bases and J 5 bases, with 7 bases left between them. Germline-derived CDR1 and CDR2 are KGHSH and LQKENI. The CDR3 spells CASSPARDQPQHF. The CDR3 coding sequence is TGTGCCAGCTCACCAGCGAGGGATCAGCCCCAGCATTTT.

This clone was detected only once. The J gene is TRBJ1-5, the V gene TRBV6-5; possibly TRBD1 for D (6 bases). This CDR3 has 16 amino acids. In germline, CDR1 is MNHEY, CDR2 SVGAGI. Trimming left V 4 bases short and J 0 bases short, with 13 bases between. The CDR3 region is CASSSRTDVSNQPQHF. The DNA for the CDR3 is TGTGCCAGCAGTTCTCGGACAGACGTTAGCAATCAGCCCCAGCATTTT.

This rearrangement joins TRBV10-2 to TRBJ2-1; 8 bases are shared with TRBD2. The germline gives CDR1 WSHSY, CDR2 SAAADI. This CDR3 contains 18 residues. Unmatched junction bases numbered 15, after V lost 2 bases and J lost 6 bases. The chain's CDR3 is CASSEGGASGRRGNEQFF. In DNA form, the CDR3 reads TGCGCCAGCAGTGAGGGGGGGGCCAGCGGGAGAAGGGGCAATGAGCAGTTCTTC.

The chain combines TRBV29-1 with TRBJ1-5; D gene uncertain. From germline, CDR1 is SQVTM and CDR2 ANQGSEA. This CDR3 contains 13 residues. Trimming shortened V by 7 bases and J by 3 bases, and 13 bases separated the two germline ends. The CDR3 DNA follows: TGCAGCGCCCGCCGCGGTGACAATCAGCCCCAGCATTTT. It yields the protein CSARRGDNQPQHF.

The V and J genes are TRBV4-1 and TRBJ2-1, with 9 positions matching TRBD1. J gave up 7 bases and V 1 base, and 5 bases lay outside the gene matches. CDR3 length: 15 residues. Germline loops: CDR1 MGHRA, CDR2 YSYEKL. CDR3 residues: CASSQGDREVNEQFF. CDR3 nucleotide sequence: TGCGCCAGCAGCCAAGGGGACAGGGAAGTGAATGAGCAGTTCTTC.

The chain uses TRBV7-8 and TRBJ2-1; TRBD1 matches at 7 bases. Germline CDR1 reads SGHVS; CDR2 reads FQNEAQ. Germline trimming cut 3 bases from V and 7 bases from J; bases unmatched to any gene: 3. This CDR3 is 13 amino acids long. The CDR3 nucleotides read TGTGCCAGCAGCTTGCCAGGGGGAAATGAGCAGTTCTTC. The encoded protein is CASSLPGGNEQFF.

This rearrangement joins TRBV4-1 to TRBJ2-3; the D gene is possibly TRBD2 (5 bases). This CDR3 region has 15 residues. The ends were cut back, 0 bases at V and 6 bases at J, with 13 bases in the middle. Germline V gene sequence: CDR1 MGHRA, CDR2 YSYEKL. The CDR3 DNA follows: TGCGCCAGCAGCCAAGATATCGGGGAGAGGGATACGCAGTATTTT. Translating it yields CASSQDIGERDTQYF.

In this sample, this clone turned up once. The chain links TRBV11-2 to TRBJ2-2; D is perhaps TRBD2 (5 bases). This CDR3 has 16 amino acids. The V end was cut by 5 bases, the J end by 3 bases, with 16 bases between. CDR1 is SGHAT, CDR2 FQNNGV, per germline. The chain's CDR3 is CASSLLADRDTGELFF. In DNA form, the CDR3 reads TGTGCCAGCAGCCTTCTAGCCGACCGCGACACCGGGGAGCTGTTTTTT.

This clone came up a few times. V usage is TRBV9 and J usage is TRBJ2-7, with 7 bases fitting TRBD1. V lost 0 bases and J lost 4; bases outside the gene matches: 7. Germline V gene sequence: CDR1 SGDLS, CDR2 YYNGEE. This CDR3 is 15 amino acids long. The CDR3 bases are TGTGCCAGCAGCGTAGCTGACGGGACAGCATACGAGCAGTACTTC. Amino acid sequence: CASSVADGTAYEQYF.